The 24 T cell receptor beta chains below all came from one sample that was sequenced in a study of cytomegalovirus exposure and HLA in healthy donors. In the PCR, 60 Vbeta and 13 Jbeta primers were used. Generated by immunoSEQ multiplex PCR, the TCRdb table keeps only in-frame clones and is missing some. The table has about 180,000 clones, less than 80% seen once. The specimen was PBMCs. These receptors were obtained from a man between 18 and 35 years old in good health and CMV-seronegative.

The chain links TRBV7-9 to TRBJ1-6; 8 positions match TRBD1. This CDR3 is built from 13 residues. Germline-derived CDR1 and CDR2 are SEHNR and FQNEAQ (reference sequence). J was trimmed by 10 bases and V by 3 bases; bases with no gene match: 2. CDR3 coding DNA: TGTGCCAGCAGCTTGGGACAGGTCTCACCCCTCCACTTT. Encoded protein: CASSLGQVSPLHF.

In this sample, this clone turned up once. This chain connects TRBV7-9 to TRBJ1-3; D possibly corresponds to TRBD1 (5 bases). V dropped 5 bases and J dropped 0 bases, with 17 bases sitting between them. Germline loops: CDR1 SEHNR, CDR2 FQNEAQ (reference sequence). The CDR3 totals 17 residues. The CDR3 loop is CASSPGGAGISGNTIYF. The DNA for the CDR3 is TGTGCCAGCAGCCCGGGGGGAGCAGGGATCTCTGGAAACACCATATATTTT. Complete variable domain (other parts from reference TRBV7-9 and TRBJ1-3): DTGVSQNPRHKITKRGQNVTFRCDPISEHNRLYWYRQTLGQGPEFLTYFQNEAQLEKSRLLSDRFSAERPKGSFSTLEIQRTEQGDSAMYLCASSPGGAGISGNTIYFGEGSWLTVV.

The rearrangement joins TRBV5-4 to TRBJ1-1, with 7 bases matching TRBD1. The CDR3 totals 15 residues. Trimming cost V 4 bases and J 6 bases; bases outside gene matches: 12. CDR1 is SGHNT, CDR2 YYREEE, per germline (reference sequence). The CDR3 spells CASSEQTGAGAEAFF. CDR3 DNA sequence: TGTGCCAGCAGCGAGCAAACAGGGGCCGGTGCTGAAGCTTTCTTT.

CDR3 in amino acids: CASEDRDSNQPQHF. The CDR3 DNA reads TGTGCCAGCGAAGACAGGGATAGCAATCAGCCCCAGCATTTT. The chain recombines TRBV10-3 with TRBJ1-5; TRBD1 agrees at 7 bases. This CDR3 has 14 residues. With V trimmed by 10 bases and J by 0 bases, 6 bases remained unmatched. From germline, CDR1 is ENHRY and CDR2 SYGVKD.

The CDR3 DNA follows: TGTGCCAGCAGTGAACAAAGACTCCTAGCCAAAAACATTCAGTACTTC. Residues: CASSEQRLLAKNIQYF. The rearrangement joins TRBV28 to TRBJ2-4; no definite D call. CDR1 MDHEN and CDR2 SYDVKM come from the germline V gene. V was pared by 5 bases and J by 0 bases, with 14 bases between. The CDR3 covers 16 residues.

This clone has just one count. This chain joins TRBV7-2 and TRBJ2-1, with 9 bases lining up with TRBD2. Looked up from germline, CDR1 is SGHTA and CDR2 is FQGNSA. The CDR3 totals 17 residues. The V segment lost 1 base and the J segment 4 bases; nucleotides outside the gene matches: 8. The CDR3 DNA sequence: TGTGCCAGCAGCTTAGTAGCGGTAGCGGGAGCGTACAATGAGCAGTTCTTC. Its protein product is CASSLVAVAGAYNEQFF.

The chain joins TRBV11-2 to TRBJ1-3; 8 bases line up with TRBD1. The trim removed 5 bases at V and 3 bases at J, leaving 6 bases unmatched. CDR3 length: 15 residues. Germline CDR1 reads SGHAT; CDR2 reads FQNNGV. The CDR3 DNA follows: TGTGCCAGCAGCCCTACGACAGGGGTTGGAAACACCATATATTTT. Residues: CASSPTTGVGNTIYF.

The chain combines TRBV6-6 with TRBJ1-2; D is unresolved. The CDR3 sequence is 15 residues long. Trimming pared 5 bases from V and 4 bases from J, leaving 17 bases between. CDR1 and CDR2 (germline): MNHNY, SVGAGI (reference sequence). CDR3 protein: CASSTQGRLRYGYTF. CDR3 in DNA: TGTGCCAGCAGTACCCAAGGGAGACTCCGCTATGGCTACACCTTC.

This clone was detected a few times. The genes are TRBV18 and TRBJ1-2; TRBD1 matches 9 bases. The length of the CDR3 is 15 residues. Looked up from germline, CDR1 is KGHSH and CDR2 is LQKENI. J was trimmed by 4 bases and V by 6 bases; bases with no gene match: 9. CDR3 loop: CASSEPGQGIYGYTF. The CDR3 DNA reads TGTGCCAGCTCGGAACCGGGACAGGGCATCTATGGCTACACCTTC.

This chain links TRBV6-5 with TRBJ1-5; 12 nucleotides align to TRBD1. Germline trimming cut 10 bases from V and 2 bases from J; bases unmatched to any gene: 6. Germline CDR1 is MNHEY and CDR2 is SVGAGI. The CDR3 is 15 amino acids. The CDR3 spells CATGQGARGNQPQHF. The CDR3 nucleotides read TGTGCCACGGGACAGGGGGCGCGGGGCAATCAGCCCCAGCATTTT.

In its sample, this clone was seen a few times. The genes are TRBV7-6 and TRBJ1-2; D might be TRBD1 (5 bases). Germline V gives CDR1 SGHVS, CDR2 FNYEAQ. The CDR3 extends over 13 amino acids. V lost 3 bases and J 8 bases, leaving 13 bases between the germline ends. The CDR3 region is CASSLGGVGGYTF. CDR3 DNA: TGTGCCAGCAGCTTGGGAGGGGTAGGCGGCTACACCTTC. Full variable domain (outside the CDR3, taken from reference TRBV7-6 and TRBJ1-2): GAGVSQSPRYKVTKRGQDVALRCDPISGHVSLYWYRQALGQGPEFLTYFNYEAQQDKSGLPNDRFSAERPEGSISTLTIQRTEQRDSAMYRCASSLGGVGGYTFGSGTRLTVV.

The chain links TRBV6-1 to TRBJ2-7, with 10 nucleotides matching TRBD1. Looked up from germline, CDR1 is MNHNS and CDR2 is SASEGT. With 6 bases clipped from V and 3 bases from J, the junction kept 14 bases outside the gene matches. The CDR3 is made up of 17 amino acids. CDR3 bases: TGTGCCAGCAGCGAAAGGACAGGGGGTGGGGTAAACTACGAGCAGTACTTC. Translated, it gives CASSERTGGGVNYEQYF.

J is TRBJ2-7 and V is TRBV6-5; 7 positions agree with TRBD1. With V trimmed by 7 bases and J by 0 bases, 0 bases remained unmatched. The CDR3 runs to 12 residues. CDR1 and CDR2 from the germline V gene are MNHEY and SVGAGI. The DNA of the CDR3 is TGTGCCAGCAAGGGGGCCTCCTACGAGCAGTACTTC. It translates to CASKGASYEQYF.

The chain joins TRBV5-8 to TRBJ2-1; 8 bases fit TRBD2. This CDR3 has 12 amino acids. Unmatched junction bases numbered 9, after V lost 4 bases and J lost 15 bases. Germline V lookup: CDR1 SGHTS, CDR2 YDEGEE. DNA of the CDR3: TGTGCCAGCAGCCTAGGACTAGCCGGTCCGTTCTTC. Residues: CASSLGLAGPFF.

Regarding this clone: The same CDR3 also results from other DNA sequences found in this sample. The chain employs TRBV28 and TRBJ1-1; the D gene is possibly TRBD1 (6 bases). V was cut by 5 bases and J by 5 bases, with 15 bases left in between. Germline loops: CDR1 MDHEN, CDR2 SYDVKM. The CDR3 has 14 amino acids. This CDR3 is CASSLGTRGTEAFF. The CDR3 region has the DNA TGTGCCAGCAGTCTAGGCACGAGGGGGACTGAAGCTTTCTTT.

The genes are TRBV2 and TRBJ2-5; 7 bases align to TRBD1. CDR3 length: 14 amino acids. Germline V gene sequence: CDR1 SNHLY, CDR2 FYNNEI. The V and J ends lost 11 bases and 1 base, in that order; junction bases with no gene match: 10. The CDR3 here is CAGSQGVVQETQYF. CDR3 bases: TGTGCCGGGTCCCAGGGGGTTGTCCAAGAGACCCAGTACTTC.

This clone was observed a handful of times. V and J are TRBV5-4 and TRBJ1-4; 7 bases map to TRBD1. This CDR3 comprises 14 residues. With V trimmed by 5 bases and J by 6 bases, 7 bases remained unmatched. The germline V gene has CDR1 SGHNT and CDR2 YYREEE (reference sequence). CDR3 DNA: TGTGCCAGCAGTCCGACCAGGGGGGATGAAAAACTGTTTTTT. Translating it yields CASSPTRGDEKLFF. The full variable domain, in which reference TRBV5-4 and TRBJ1-4 provide the parts outside the CDR3, is ETGVTQSPTHLIKTRGQQVTLRCSSQSGHNTVSWYQQALGQGPQFIFQYYREEENGRGNFPPRFSGLQFPNYSSELNVNALELDDSALYLCASSPTRGDEKLFFGSGTQLSVL.

The chain recombines TRBV29-1 with TRBJ2-1; a weak D match, TRBD1 (6 bases). This CDR3 is built from 11 residues. Per the germline V gene, CDR1 is SQVTM and CDR2 is ANQGSEA. Trimming left V 7 bases short and J 7 bases short, with 11 bases between. In DNA, the CDR3 is TGCAGCGGCGCGACAGGAAATGAGCAGTTCTTC. Amino acids: CSGATGNEQFF.

This rearrangement joins TRBV27 to TRBJ1-6; the D is unclear. CDR1 is MNHEY and CDR2 is SMNVEV in the germline V gene (reference sequence). This CDR3 comprises 15 residues. Trimming shortened V by 3 bases and J by 10 bases, and 16 bases separated the two germline ends. The CDR3: CASSFRWEERSPLHF. CDR3 in DNA: TGTGCCAGCAGTTTCCGATGGGAGGAGCGGTCACCCCTCCACTTT.

This clone occurred a few times. V gene TRBV7-9 combines with J gene TRBJ1-4; tentatively, D is TRBD1 (6 bases). Looked up from germline, CDR1 is SEHNR and CDR2 is FQNEAQ (reference sequence). Between the trimmed V and J ends, which lost 3 bases and 3 bases, there was a span of 8 bases. The CDR3 has 14 residues. The CDR3 bases are TGTGCCAGCAGCTTGTACAGGGCTAATGAAAAACTGTTTTTT. Its protein is CASSLYRANEKLFF.

This clone turned up a few times. The chain joins TRBV5-6 to TRBJ1-5; TRBD1 agrees at 10 bases. V was clipped by 0 bases and J by 7 bases; unmatched bases: 1. CDR1 is SGHDT, CDR2 YYEEEE, per germline. The CDR3 has 14 residues. CDR3 bases: TGTGCCAGCAGCTTGGGGGACAGGGGCCAGCCCCAGCATTTT. It is translated as CASSLGDRGQPQHF.

About this clone: Other DNA sequences in this specimen translate into the identical CDR3. The CDR3, as DNA: TGTGCCAGTAGCTCCGGGACAGGGGGCTTGAACACTGAAGCTTTCTTT. Its protein product is CASSSGTGGLNTEAFF. The chain joins TRBV19 to TRBJ1-1; the match to TRBD1 covers 12 bases. V trimming: 6 bases; J trimming: 0 bases; junction bases outside the gene matches: 5. This CDR3 comprises 16 residues. Germline-derived CDR1 and CDR2 are LNHDA and SQIVND (reference sequence). The full variable domain, rest sourced from reference TRBV19 and TRBJ1-1, is DGGITQSPKYLFRKEGQNVTLSCEQNLNHDAMYWYRQDPGQGLRLIYYSQIVNDFQKGDIAEGYSVSREKKESFPLTVTSAQKNPTAFYLCASSSGTGGLNTEAFFGQGTRLTVV.

The gene calls are TRBV6-1 and TRBJ2-2, with TRBD1 matching 8 bases. Germline V lookup: CDR1 MNHNS, CDR2 SASEGT. The CDR3 runs 15 residues. Trimming at V came to 4 bases and at J to 5 bases, leaving 6 bases not matched to a gene. This CDR3 reads CASSAIQGGTGELFF. CDR3 sequence (DNA): TGTGCCAGCAGTGCGATACAGGGGGGAACCGGGGAGCTGTTTTTT.

A note on this clone: Germline is not matched at one junction end, which may reflect a read error. The chain is built from TRBV2 and TRBJ2-1; possibly TRBD2 for D (5 bases). This CDR3 spans 12 amino acids. Per germline, CDR1 SNHLY and CDR2 FYNNEI. The chain's CDR3 is CASGGLMPLIVF. The DNA for the CDR3 is TGTGCCAGCGGAGGATTGATGCCTCTCATCGTCTTC.